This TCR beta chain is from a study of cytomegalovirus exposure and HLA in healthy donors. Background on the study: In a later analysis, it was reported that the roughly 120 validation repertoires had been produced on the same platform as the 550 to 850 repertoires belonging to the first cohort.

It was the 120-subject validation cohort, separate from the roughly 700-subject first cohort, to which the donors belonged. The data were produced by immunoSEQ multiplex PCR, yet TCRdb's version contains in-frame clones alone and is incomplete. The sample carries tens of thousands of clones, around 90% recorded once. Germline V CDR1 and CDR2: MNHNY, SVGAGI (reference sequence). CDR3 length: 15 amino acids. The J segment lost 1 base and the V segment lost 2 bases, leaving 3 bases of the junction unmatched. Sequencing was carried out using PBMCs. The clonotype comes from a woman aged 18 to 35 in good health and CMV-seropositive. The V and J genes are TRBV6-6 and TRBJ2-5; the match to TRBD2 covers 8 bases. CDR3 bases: TGTGCCAGCAGTTACAGCCGGGGGGGCCAAGAGACCCAGTACTTC. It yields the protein CASSYSRGGQETQYF.